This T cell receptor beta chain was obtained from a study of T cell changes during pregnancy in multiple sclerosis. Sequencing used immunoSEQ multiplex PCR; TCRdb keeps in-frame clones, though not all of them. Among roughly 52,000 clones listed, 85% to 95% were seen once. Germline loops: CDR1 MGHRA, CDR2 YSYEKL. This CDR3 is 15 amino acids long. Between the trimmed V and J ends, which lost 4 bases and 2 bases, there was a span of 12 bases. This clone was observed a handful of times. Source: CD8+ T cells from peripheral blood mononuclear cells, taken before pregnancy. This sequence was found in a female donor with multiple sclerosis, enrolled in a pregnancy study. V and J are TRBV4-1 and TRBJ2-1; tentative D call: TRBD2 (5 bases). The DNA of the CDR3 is TGCGCCAGCAGCCCCCGACTAATGGCCTACAATGAGCAGTTCTTC. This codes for CASSPRLMAYNEQFF.